This T cell receptor beta chain was profiled in a study of T cell changes during pregnancy in multiple sclerosis. The table came from immunoSEQ multiplex PCR; TCRdb's copy has only in-frame clones and leaves some out. This sample has tens of thousands of clones, with 90% found just once. The source is a female donor in good health, enrolled as a control in a pregnancy study. Source: peripheral blood, taken after pregnancy.

This chain's CDR3 is CASSLESANTGELFF. CDR3 in DNA: TGTGCCAGCAGCTTAGAAAGCGCGAACACCGGGGAGCTGTTTTTT. The chain uses TRBV11-2 and TRBJ2-2; D unclear. Germline CDR1 SGHAT, CDR2 FQNNGV. Between the trimmed V and J ends, which lost 0 bases and 0 bases, there was a span of 5 bases. The CDR3 sequence is 15 residues long. Looking up the rest from reference TRBV11-2 and TRBJ2-2 gives the full variable domain: EAGVAQSPRYKIIEKRQSVAFWCNPISGHATLYWYQQILGQGPKLLIQFQNNGVVDDSQLPKDRFSAERLKGVDSTLKIQPAKLEDSAVYLCASSLESANTGELFFGEGSRLTVL.